These T cell receptor beta chains were read from a single sample in a study of cytomegalovirus exposure and HLA in healthy donors. Only in-frame clones appear in the TCRdb table, and some are missing; sequencing was by immunoSEQ multiplex PCR. The repertoire holds 150,000 or so clones, with just over 85% as singletons. Source material: PBMCs. The receptors shown here come from a human donor in good health. Both conserved end residues are part of each CDR3. Each record gives: clone size, D gene, J gene, CDR3 length, V gene, CDR3 DNA, CDR3 protein. A D gene is named only where the DNA matches it firmly. Where a row states a size, it is once, few, many or the class of an expanded clone; other rows omit it.

size: NA; D: TRBD1; J: TRBJ1-1; length: 15; V: TRBV4-3; DNA: TGCGCCAGCAGCCCCGGGACAGGATCGAACACTGAAGCTTTCTTT; CDR3: CASSPGTGSNTEAFF
size: NA; D: NA; J: TRBJ2-3; length: 15; V: TRBV4-2; DNA: TGTGCCAGCAGCCAAGGAGGGGGGGCTTCAGATACGCAGTATTTT; CDR3: CASSQGGGASDTQYF
size: NA; D: NA; J: TRBJ2-7; length: 11; V: TRBV28; DNA: TGTGTCAGCAGTCCCATGTACGAGCAGTACTTC; CDR3: CVSSPMYEQYF
size: NA; D: NA; J: TRBJ2-6; length: 15; V: TRBV2; DNA: TGTGCCAGCAGTGAAGGTACAACTGGGGCCAACGTCCTGACTTTC; CDR3: CASSEGTTGANVLTF
size: once; D: NA; J: TRBJ1-6; length: 18; V: TRBV4-1; DNA: TGCGCCAGCAGCCAAGTCCCGCGCGTTCGCTCCTATAATTCACCCCTCCACTTT; CDR3: CASSQVPRVRSYNSPLHF
size: few; D: NA; J: TRBJ1-1; length: 14; V: TRBV18; DNA: TGTGCCAGCTCACGGGGCGCAGGGAACACTGAAGCTTTCTTT; CDR3: CASSRGAGNTEAFF
size: once; D: TRBD1; J: TRBJ1-2; length: 16; V: TRBV4-1; DNA: TGCGCCAGCAGCCATACAGGGGGTGCCTCGGAGTATGGCTACACCTTC; CDR3: CASSHTGGASEYGYTF
size: NA; D: NA; J: TRBJ1-2; length: 16; V: TRBV4-1; DNA: TGCGCCAGCAGCCCCCGACAGGTACAAGCTAACTATGGCTACACCTTC; CDR3: CASSPRQVQANYGYTF
size: NA; D: NA; J: TRBJ1-6; length: 13; V: TRBV6-5; DNA: TGTGCCAGCCAAACAGGGCCGGATTCACCCCTCCACTTT; CDR3: CASQTGPDSPLHF
size: NA; D: TRBD1; J: TRBJ2-1; length: 14; V: TRBV11-3; DNA: TGTGCCAGCAGCCCTAGGACAGGCTACAATGAGCAGTTCTTC; CDR3: CASSPRTGYNEQFF
size: NA; D: NA; J: TRBJ2-7; length: 11; V: TRBV6-5; DNA: TGTGCCAGTCGAGGGTCCTACGAGCAGTACTTC; CDR3: CASRGSYEQYF
size: NA; D: TRBD1; J: TRBJ1-2; length: 15; V: TRBV6-5; DNA: TGTGCCAGCAGTTATCGGCAGGGGGCCAGCGATGGCTACACCTTC; CDR3: CASSYRQGASDGYTF
size: NA; D: TRBD2; J: TRBJ2-7; length: 15; V: TRBV7-2; DNA: TGTGCCAGCAGCTCCAGCGGGGGGGCCAGCTACGAGCAGTACTTC; CDR3: CASSSSGGASYEQYF
size: NA; D: TRBD1; J: TRBJ1-1; length: 17; V: TRBV15; DNA: TGTGCCACCAGCAGCCGGGACAGGGAAGAAATGAACACTGAAGCTTTCTTT; CDR3: CATSSRDREEMNTEAFF
size: few; D: NA; J: TRBJ2-1; length: 14; V: TRBV7-3; DNA: TGTGCCAGCAGCTTTCATAGCGGCTACAATGAGCAGTTCTTC; CDR3: CASSFHSGYNEQFF
size: once; D: TRBD2; J: TRBJ2-2; length: 19; V: TRBV4-2; DNA: TGTGCCAGCAGCCAAGGCGGGACTAGCGGGGGTGGGGAAGCCCGAGAGCTGTTTTTT; CDR3: CASSQGGTSGGGEARELFF
size: NA; D: TRBD1; J: TRBJ2-3; length: 17; V: TRBV4-1; DNA: TGCGCCAGCAGCCAAGGTGCGACAGGGCTATTCACAGATACGCAGTATTTT; CDR3: CASSQGATGLFTDTQYF
size: NA; D: NA; J: TRBJ2-7; length: 13; V: TRBV27; DNA: TGTGCCAGCAGTCGCCTAGGAGCCTACGAGCAGTACTTC; CDR3: CASSRLGAYEQYF
size: NA; D: NA; J: TRBJ2-1; length: 15; V: TRBV5-6; DNA: TGTGCCAGCAGCCCTATACAGGGATCCTACAATGAGCAGTTCTTC; CDR3: CASSPIQGSYNEQFF
size: NA; D: TRBD1; J: TRBJ2-7; length: 15; V: TRBV28; DNA: TGTGCCAGCAGTTTGGGAAACAGGGGAGCCTACGAGCAGTACTTC; CDR3: CASSLGNRGAYEQYF
size: once; D: TRBD1; J: TRBJ1-4; length: 14; V: TRBV7-3; DNA: TGTGCCAGCAGCACCGGGACAGGGGATGAAAAACTGTTTTTT; CDR3: CASSTGTGDEKLFF
size: NA; D: TRBD1; J: TRBJ1-5; length: 15; V: TRBV19; DNA: TGTGCCAGTAGTATGGGGTGGGACAGTAATCAGCCCCAGCATTTT; CDR3: CASSMGWDSNQPQHF
size: NA; D: NA; J: TRBJ1-6; length: 15; V: TRBV2; DNA: TGTGCCAGCAGTTTTGACAGTTCCTATAATTCACCCCTCCACTTT; CDR3: CASSFDSSYNSPLHF
size: NA; D: TRBD1; J: TRBJ1-6; length: 16; V: TRBV10-3; DNA: TGTGCCATCAGTTTAGGACAGGGTACGTCTAATTCACCCCTCCACTTT; CDR3: CAISLGQGTSNSPLHF
size: NA; D: NA; J: TRBJ1-5; length: 11; V: TRBV28; DNA: TGTGCCAGCAGTTCAGGTGAGCCCCAGCATTTT; CDR3: CASSSGEPQHF
size: NA; D: NA; J: TRBJ1-3; length: 15; V: TRBV28; DNA: TGTGCCAGCAGTTTATTGTCAGGGAACGGAAACACCATATATTTT; CDR3: CASSLLSGNGNTIYF
size: NA; D: TRBD1; J: TRBJ2-5; length: 16; V: TRBV6-1; DNA: TGTGCCAGCAGTGAACGGGGACAGGGTGGTAGAAAGACCCAGTACTTC; CDR3: CASSERGQGGRKTQYF
size: NA; D: TRBD1; J: TRBJ2-2; length: 14; V: TRBV2; DNA: TGTGCCAGCAGTGAAGAACAGGGGATCGGGGAGCTGTTTTTT; CDR3: CASSEEQGIGELFF
size: NA; D: TRBD2; J: TRBJ2-5; length: 15; V: TRBV2; DNA: TGTGCCAGCAGTGAGGGGCTAGCGGAACAAGAGACCCAGTACTTC; CDR3: CASSEGLAEQETQYF